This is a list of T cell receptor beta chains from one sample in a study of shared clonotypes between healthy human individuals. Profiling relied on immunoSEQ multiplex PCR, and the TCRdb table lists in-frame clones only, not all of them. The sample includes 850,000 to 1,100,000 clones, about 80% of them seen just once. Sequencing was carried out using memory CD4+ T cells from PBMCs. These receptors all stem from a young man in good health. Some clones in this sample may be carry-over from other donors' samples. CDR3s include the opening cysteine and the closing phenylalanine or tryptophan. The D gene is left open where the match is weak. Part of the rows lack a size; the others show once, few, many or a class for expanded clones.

DNA: TGTGCCAGCAGGAATTCAGGTCAGCCCCAGCATTTT
CDR3: CASRNSGQPQHF
J: TRBJ1-5
size: few
V: TRBV28
D: -

DNA: TGCGCCAGCAGCTTGATGGGGACAGAGGGAAACACCATATATTTT
CDR3: CASSLMGTEGNTIYF
J: TRBJ1-3
size: few
V: TRBV5-1
D: TRBD1

DNA: TGTGCCAGCAGCCATATGGGGGGCAATGAGCAGTTCTTC
CDR3: CASSHMGGNEQFF
J: TRBJ2-1
size: -
V: TRBV11-2
D: -

DNA: TGTGCCAGCAGCTATAGTCCACGGCAAGGCGGAAACACCATATATTTT
CDR3: CASSYSPRQGGNTIYF
J: TRBJ1-3
size: -
V: TRBV28
D: -

DNA: TGCGCCAGCAGTCCTGGGCCGGACTATGGCTACACCTTC
CDR3: CASSPGPDYGYTF
J: TRBJ1-2
size: few
V: TRBV10-1
D: -

DNA: TGTGCCAGCAGCTTGGAGGCAGACTATGGCTACACCTTC
CDR3: CASSLEADYGYTF
J: TRBJ1-2
size: -
V: TRBV5-4
D: -

DNA: TGTGCCAGCAGGAACGGGACAGGGGCCGGCAATCAGCCCCAGCATTTT
CDR3: CASRNGTGAGNQPQHF
J: TRBJ1-5
size: once
V: TRBV2
D: TRBD1

DNA: TGTGCCAGCAGTGAAGGTCTAGCGGGAGTCTACGAGCAGTACTTC
CDR3: CASSEGLAGVYEQYF
J: TRBJ2-7
size: -
V: TRBV2
D: TRBD2

DNA: TGTGCCAGCAGCTTAGAAACAGGGAGCGGCTACACCTTC
CDR3: CASSLETGSGYTF
J: TRBJ1-2
size: -
V: TRBV7-8
D: -

DNA: TGTGCCAGCAGCTTAGAGTCGGGCGGGACAGGGGATTTTGAAAAACTGTTTTTT
CDR3: CASSLESGGTGDFEKLFF
J: TRBJ1-4
size: -
V: TRBV7-6
D: TRBD1

DNA: TGTGCCAGCAGTGAACAGGGGGGCAGCGGTCAGGGCTACACCTTC
CDR3: CASSEQGGSGQGYTF
J: TRBJ1-2
size: once
V: TRBV2
D: TRBD1

DNA: TGTGCCAGCAGGCGCCGGGACGCCGGTCGGGAGCAGTTCTTC
CDR3: CASRRRDAGREQFF
J: TRBJ2-1
size: -
V: TRBV28
D: -

DNA: TGTGCCAGCACGCCGGACACGAACACTGAAGCTTTCTTT
CDR3: CASTPDTNTEAFF
J: TRBJ1-1
size: few
V: TRBV27
D: -

DNA: TGCGCCAGCAGCTTGGGGGCCCCCGGACAAGAGACCCAGTACTTC
CDR3: CASSLGAPGQETQYF
J: TRBJ2-5
size: -
V: TRBV5-1
D: -

DNA: TGTGCCAGCAGTCGCGGCGGAGGGACCTACAATGAGCAGTTCTTC
CDR3: CASSRGGGTYNEQFF
J: TRBJ2-1
size: few
V: TRBV11-3
D: -

DNA: TGCGCCAGCAGCTTGGTCCCACTAGCGGGAGGCGCAGATACGCAGTATTTT
CDR3: CASSLVPLAGGADTQYF
J: TRBJ2-3
size: -
V: TRBV5-1
D: TRBD2

DNA: TGTGCCAGCAGCTTAGGCGGGGGAGCCGGAAACACCATATATTTT
CDR3: CASSLGGGAGNTIYF
J: TRBJ1-3
size: -
V: TRBV7-2
D: -

DNA: TGTGCCACCTATAGCGGGTCCTACAATGAGCAGTTCTTC
CDR3: CATYSGSYNEQFF
J: TRBJ2-1
size: -
V: TRBV19
D: TRBD2